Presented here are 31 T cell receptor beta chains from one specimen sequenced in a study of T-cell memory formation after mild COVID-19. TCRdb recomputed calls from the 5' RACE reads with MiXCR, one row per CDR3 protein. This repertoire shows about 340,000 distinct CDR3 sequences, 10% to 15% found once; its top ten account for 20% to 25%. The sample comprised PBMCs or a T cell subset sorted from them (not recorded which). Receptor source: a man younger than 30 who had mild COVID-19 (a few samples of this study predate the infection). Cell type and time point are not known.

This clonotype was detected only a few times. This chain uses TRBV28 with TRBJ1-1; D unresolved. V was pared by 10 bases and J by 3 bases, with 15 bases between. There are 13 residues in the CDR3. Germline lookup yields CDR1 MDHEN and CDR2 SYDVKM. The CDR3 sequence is CATSAGPDTEAFF. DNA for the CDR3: TGTGCCACCTCGGCGGGTCCTGACACTGAAGCTTTCTTT.

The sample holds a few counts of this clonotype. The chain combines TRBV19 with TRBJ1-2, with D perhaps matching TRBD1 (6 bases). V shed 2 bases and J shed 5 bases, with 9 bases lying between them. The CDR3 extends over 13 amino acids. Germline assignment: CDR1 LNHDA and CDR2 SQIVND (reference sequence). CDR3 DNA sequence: TGTGCCAGTAGTATATCGCAGGGGTATGGCTACACCTTC. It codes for CASSISQGYGYTF.

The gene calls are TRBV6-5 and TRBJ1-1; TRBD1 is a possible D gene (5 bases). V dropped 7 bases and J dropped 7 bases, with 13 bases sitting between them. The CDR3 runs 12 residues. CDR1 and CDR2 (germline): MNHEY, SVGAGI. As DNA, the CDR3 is TGTGCCAGCAAGTCTTCGGGGGTTGAAGCTTTCTTT. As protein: CASKSSGVEAFF.

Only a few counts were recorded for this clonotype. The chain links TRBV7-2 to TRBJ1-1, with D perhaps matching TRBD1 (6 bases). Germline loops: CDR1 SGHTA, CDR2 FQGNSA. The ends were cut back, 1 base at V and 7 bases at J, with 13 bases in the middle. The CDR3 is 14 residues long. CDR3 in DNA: TGTGCCAGCAGCTTAGTGGGGGCAGGTTTTGAAGCTTTCTTT. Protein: CASSLVGAGFEAFF.

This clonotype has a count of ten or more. The CDR3 DNA follows: TGTGCCAGCAGCTTCGGTGGGTCCTACGAGCAGTACGTC. Translation gives CASSFGGSYEQYV. The chain uses TRBV7-8 and TRBJ2-7; no clear D. In germline, CDR1 is SGHVS, CDR2 FQNEAQ. This CDR3 comprises 13 residues. V lost 3 bases to trimming and J lost 1 base, with 7 bases between them.

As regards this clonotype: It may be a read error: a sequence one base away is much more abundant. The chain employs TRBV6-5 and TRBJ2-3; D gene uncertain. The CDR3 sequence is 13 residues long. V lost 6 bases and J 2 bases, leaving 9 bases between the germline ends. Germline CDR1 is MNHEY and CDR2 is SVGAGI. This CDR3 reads CASRNTDTDTQYF. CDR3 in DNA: TGTGCCAGCAGGAATACGGACACAGATACGCAGTATTTT.

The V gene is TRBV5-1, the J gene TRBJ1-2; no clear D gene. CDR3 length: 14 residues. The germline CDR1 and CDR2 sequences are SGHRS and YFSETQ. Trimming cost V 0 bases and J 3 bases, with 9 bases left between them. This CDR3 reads CASSLDNPDYGYTF. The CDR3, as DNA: TGCGCCAGCAGCTTGGACAACCCTGACTATGGCTACACCTTC.

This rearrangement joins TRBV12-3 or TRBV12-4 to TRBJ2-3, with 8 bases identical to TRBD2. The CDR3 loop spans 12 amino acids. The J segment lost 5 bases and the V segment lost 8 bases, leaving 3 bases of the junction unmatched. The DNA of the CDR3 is TGTGCCAGCTACGCGGGGGGAGATACGCAGTATTTT. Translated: CASYAGGDTQYF.

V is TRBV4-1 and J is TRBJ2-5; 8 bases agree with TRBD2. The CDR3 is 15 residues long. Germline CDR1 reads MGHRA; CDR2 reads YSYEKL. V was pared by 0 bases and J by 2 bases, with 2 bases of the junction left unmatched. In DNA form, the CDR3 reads TGCGCCAGCAGCCAAGACGAGCGGGGGCAAGAGACCCAGTACTTC. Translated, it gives CASSQDERGQETQYF.

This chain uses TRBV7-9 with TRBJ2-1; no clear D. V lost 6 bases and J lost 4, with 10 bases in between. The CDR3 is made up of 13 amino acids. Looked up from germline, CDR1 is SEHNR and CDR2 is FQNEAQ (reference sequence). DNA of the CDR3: TGTGCCAGCAGGCAGGCTGAATACAATGAGCAGTTCTTC. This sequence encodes CASRQAEYNEQFF.

CDR3 sequence: CASSYPGETQYF. The CDR3 DNA sequence: TGTGCCAGCAGTTACCCCGGAGAGACCCAGTACTTC. The V gene is TRBV6-2 or TRBV6-3, the J gene TRBJ2-5; unclear D gene. Trimming left V 2 bases short and J 4 bases short, with 5 bases between. The CDR3 length is 12 residues. The germline V gene has CDR1 MNHEY and CDR2 SVGEGT.

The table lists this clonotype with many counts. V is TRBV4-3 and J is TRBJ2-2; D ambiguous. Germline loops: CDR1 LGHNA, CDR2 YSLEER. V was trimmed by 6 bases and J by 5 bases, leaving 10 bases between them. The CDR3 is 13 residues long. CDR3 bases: TGCGCCAGCAGGCAGGACCGGACCGGGGAGCTGTTTTTT. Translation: CASRQDRTGELFF.

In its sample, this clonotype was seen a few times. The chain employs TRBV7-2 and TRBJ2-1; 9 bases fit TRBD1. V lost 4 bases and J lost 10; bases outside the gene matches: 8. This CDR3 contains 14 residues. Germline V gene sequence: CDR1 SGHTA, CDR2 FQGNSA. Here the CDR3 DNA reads TGTGCCAGCAGCTCCCACACAGGGGGCAGGGAGCAGTTCTTC. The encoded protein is CASSSHTGGREQFF.

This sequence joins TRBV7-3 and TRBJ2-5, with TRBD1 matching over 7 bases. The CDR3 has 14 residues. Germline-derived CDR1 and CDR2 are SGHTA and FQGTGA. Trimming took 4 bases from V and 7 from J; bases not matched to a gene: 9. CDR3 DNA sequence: TGTGCCAGCAGCTCTCAGGGGGTAACTGGGACCCAGTACTTC. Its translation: CASSSQGVTGTQYF.

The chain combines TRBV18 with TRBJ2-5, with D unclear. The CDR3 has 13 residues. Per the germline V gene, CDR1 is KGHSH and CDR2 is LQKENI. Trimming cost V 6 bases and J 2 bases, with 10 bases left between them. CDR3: CASSTLEQETQYF. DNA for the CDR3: TGTGCCAGCTCCACGTTGGAGCAAGAGACCCAGTACTTC.

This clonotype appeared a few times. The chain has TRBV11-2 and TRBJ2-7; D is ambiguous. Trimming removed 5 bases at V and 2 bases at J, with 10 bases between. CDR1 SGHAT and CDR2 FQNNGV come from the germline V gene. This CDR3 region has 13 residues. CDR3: CASSVGPTYEQYF. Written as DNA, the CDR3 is TGTGCCAGCAGCGTCGGGCCCACCTACGAGCAGTACTTC.

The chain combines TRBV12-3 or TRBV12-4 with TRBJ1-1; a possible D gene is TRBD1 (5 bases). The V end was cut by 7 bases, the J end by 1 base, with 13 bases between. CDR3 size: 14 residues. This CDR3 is CASITTEANTEAFF. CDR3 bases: TGTGCCAGCATCACGACAGAAGCGAACACTGAAGCTTTCTTT.

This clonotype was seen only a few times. The DNA of the CDR3 is TGTGCCAGCAGCGCGGGGGGCCTCACAGATACGCAGTATTTT. The encoded protein is CASSAGGLTDTQYF. V and J are TRBV12-3 or TRBV12-4 and TRBJ2-3; 8 bases match TRBD2. Trimming cost V 6 bases and J 2 bases; bases outside gene matches: 4. CDR3 length equals 14 residues.

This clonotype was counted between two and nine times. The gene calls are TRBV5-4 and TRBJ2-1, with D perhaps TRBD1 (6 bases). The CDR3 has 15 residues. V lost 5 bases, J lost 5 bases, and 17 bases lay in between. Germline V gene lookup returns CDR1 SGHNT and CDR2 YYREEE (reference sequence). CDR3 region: CASRHTGIRNNEQFF. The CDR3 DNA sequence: TGTGCCAGCAGGCATACAGGGATTCGTAACAATGAGCAGTTCTTC.

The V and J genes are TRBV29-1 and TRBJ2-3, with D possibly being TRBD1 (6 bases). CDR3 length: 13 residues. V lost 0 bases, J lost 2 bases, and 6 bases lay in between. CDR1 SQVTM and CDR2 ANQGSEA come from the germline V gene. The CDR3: CSVEEGATDTQYF. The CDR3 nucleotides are TGCAGCGTTGAAGAGGGGGCCACAGATACGCAGTATTTT.

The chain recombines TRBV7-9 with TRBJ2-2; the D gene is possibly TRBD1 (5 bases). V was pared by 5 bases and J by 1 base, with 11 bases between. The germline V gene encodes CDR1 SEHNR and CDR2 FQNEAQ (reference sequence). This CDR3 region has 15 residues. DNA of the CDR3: TGTGCCAGCAGCGCAGACAGCCTGAACACCGGGGAGCTGTTTTTT. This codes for CASSADSLNTGELFF.

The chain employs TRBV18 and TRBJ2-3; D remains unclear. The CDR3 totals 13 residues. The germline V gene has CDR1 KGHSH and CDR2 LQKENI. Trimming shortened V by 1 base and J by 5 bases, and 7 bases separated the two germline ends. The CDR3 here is CASSPLYGDTQYF. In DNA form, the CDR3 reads TGTGCCAGCTCACCACTATACGGAGATACGCAGTATTTT.

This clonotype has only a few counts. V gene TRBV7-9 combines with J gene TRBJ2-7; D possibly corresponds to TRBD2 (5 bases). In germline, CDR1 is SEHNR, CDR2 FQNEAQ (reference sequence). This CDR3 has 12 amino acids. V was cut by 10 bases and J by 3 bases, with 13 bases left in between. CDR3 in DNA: TGTGCCACGACTCGAGGACTCTACGAGCAGTACTTC. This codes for CATTRGLYEQYF. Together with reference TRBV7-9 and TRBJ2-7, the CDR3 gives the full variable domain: DTGVSQNPRHKITKRGQNVTFRCDPISEHNRLYWYRQTLGQGPEFLTYFQNEAQLEKSRLLSDRFSAERPKGSFSTLEIQRTEQGDSAMYLCATTRGLYEQYFGPGTRLTVT.

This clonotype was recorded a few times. The CDR3 reads CSATRGHPGNQPQHF. In DNA form, the CDR3 reads TGCAGTGCAACTCGGGGGCACCCTGGCAATCAGCCCCAGCATTTT. The chain couples TRBV20-1 to TRBJ1-5; the D gene is possibly TRBD1 (6 bases). Trimming cost V 6 bases and J 2 bases, with 17 bases left between them. Germline V gene lookup returns CDR1 DFQATT and CDR2 SNEGSKA (reference sequence). CDR3 length: 15 amino acids.

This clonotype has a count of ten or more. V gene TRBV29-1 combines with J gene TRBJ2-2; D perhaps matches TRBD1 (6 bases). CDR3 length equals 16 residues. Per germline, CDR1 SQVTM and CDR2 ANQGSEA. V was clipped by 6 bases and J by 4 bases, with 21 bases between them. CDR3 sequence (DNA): TGCAGCGTCGCCGGGCTTGGGGGCCGGTTCACCGGGGAGCTGTTTTTT. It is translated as CSVAGLGGRFTGELFF.

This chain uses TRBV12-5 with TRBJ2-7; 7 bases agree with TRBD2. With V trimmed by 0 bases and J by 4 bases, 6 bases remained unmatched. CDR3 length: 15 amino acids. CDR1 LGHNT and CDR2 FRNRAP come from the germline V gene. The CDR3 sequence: CASGLVTSLAYEQYF. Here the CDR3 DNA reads TGTGCTAGTGGTTTGGTGACTAGCCTTGCGTACGAGCAGTACTTC.

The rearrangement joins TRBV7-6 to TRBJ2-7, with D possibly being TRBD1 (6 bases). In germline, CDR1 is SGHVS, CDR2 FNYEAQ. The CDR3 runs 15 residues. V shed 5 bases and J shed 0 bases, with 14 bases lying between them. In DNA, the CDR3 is TGTGCCAGCAGCCCCGGGTTGACAGGCTCCTACGAGCAGTACTTC. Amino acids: CASSPGLTGSYEQYF.

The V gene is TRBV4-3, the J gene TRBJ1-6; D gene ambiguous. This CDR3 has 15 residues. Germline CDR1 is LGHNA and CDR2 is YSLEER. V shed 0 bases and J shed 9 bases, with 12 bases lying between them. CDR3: CASSQEEGLGSPLHF. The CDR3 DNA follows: TGCGCCAGCAGCCAAGAAGAGGGCCTGGGTTCACCCCTCCACTTT.

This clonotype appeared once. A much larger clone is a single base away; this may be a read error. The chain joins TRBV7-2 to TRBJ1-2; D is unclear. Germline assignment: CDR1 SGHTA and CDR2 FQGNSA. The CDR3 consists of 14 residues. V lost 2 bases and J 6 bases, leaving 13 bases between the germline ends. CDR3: CASSLLGQNNGYTF. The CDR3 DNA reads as TGTGCCAGCAGCTTACTAGGCCAGAACAATGGCTACACCTTC.

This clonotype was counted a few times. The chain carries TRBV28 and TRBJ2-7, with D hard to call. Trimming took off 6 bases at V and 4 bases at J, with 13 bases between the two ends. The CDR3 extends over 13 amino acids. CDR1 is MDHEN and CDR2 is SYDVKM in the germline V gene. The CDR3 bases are TGTGCCAGCAGCCCCCAATCCGGATACGAGCAGTACTTC. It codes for CASSPQSGYEQYF.

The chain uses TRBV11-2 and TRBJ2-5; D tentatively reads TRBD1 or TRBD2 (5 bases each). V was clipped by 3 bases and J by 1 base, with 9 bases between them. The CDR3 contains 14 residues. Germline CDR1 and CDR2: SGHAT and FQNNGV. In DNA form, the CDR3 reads TGTGCCAGCAGCTTTCTGAGGGGCCAAGAGACCCAGTACTTC. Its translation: CASSFLRGQETQYF.